The source of this T cell receptor beta chain is a study of blood T cell repertoires in COVID-19. Study-wide context: The United States, Italy and Spain were the sources of the acute and convalescent COVID-19 samples. Nucleic acid was either cDNA or gDNA, and it came from T cells, B-cell-depleted T cells, or PBMCs.

As originally analysed: Amplification of reference gene primers was used by the study to estimate nucleated cell counts. TCRdb keeps only in-frame clones here, not all; method: immunoSEQ multiplex PCR. D and trimming come from the DNA, and the V and J calls and clone size come from that table. The sample contains 250,000 to 300,000 clones, roughly 85% of which appear only once. Specimen: peripheral blood. The TCR comes from a man in his 60s who had recovered from COVID-19.

CDR3 sequence (DNA): TGTGCCAGCAGTGACCAGGGCAGCAGCTATGGCTACACCTTC. Amino acids: CASSDQGSSYGYTF. The chain recombines TRBV2 with TRBJ1-2; D might be TRBD1 (5 bases). Trimming pared 3 bases from V and 4 bases from J, leaving 12 bases between. Germline loops: CDR1 SNHLY, CDR2 FYNNEI. The CDR3 has 14 amino acids. Combining the CDR3 with reference TRBV2 and TRBJ1-2 gives the whole variable domain EPEVTQTPSHQVTQMGQEVILRCVPISNHLYFYWYRQILGQKVEFLVSFYNNEISEKSEIFDDQFSVERPDGSNFTLKIRSTKLEDSAMYFCASSDQGSSYGYTFGSGTRLTVV.